The 17 T cell receptor beta chains listed next were all sequenced from one sample in a study of blood T cell repertoires in COVID-19. Libraries were prepared by immunoSEQ multiplex PCR; TCRdb keeps only in-frame clonotypes and omits some of them. The sample carries hundreds of thousands of clones, roughly 90% recorded once. Material for sequencing was peripheral blood. These receptors all come from a woman aged 30 to 39 with COVID-19, enrolled during active disease.

V and J are TRBV9 and TRBJ2-5, with a weak D call TRBD1 (5 bases). CDR3 length: 13 residues. V shed 0 bases and J shed 5 bases, with 8 bases lying between them. Germline assignment: CDR1 SGDLS and CDR2 YYNGEE. The CDR3 sequence is CASSVGQLETQYF. The CDR3, as DNA: TGTGCCAGCAGCGTAGGACAGTTGGAGACCCAGTACTTC.

J is TRBJ1-1 and V is TRBV29-1; D might be TRBD1 (6 bases). Per the germline V gene, CDR1 is SQVTM and CDR2 is ANQGSEA. V lost 2 bases, J lost 3 bases, and 13 bases lay in between. CDR3 length equals 14 residues. The CDR3 spells CSVENRAWYTEAFF. The CDR3 coding sequence is TGCAGCGTTGAAAACAGGGCTTGGTACACTGAAGCTTTCTTT.

CDR3 coding DNA: TGTGCCAGCAGCAGGGGGGGATACCACAATGAGCAGTTCTTC. It specifies CASSRGGYHNEQFF. The chain combines TRBV7-8 with TRBJ2-1; D might be TRBD2 (7 bases). Between the trimmed V and J ends, which lost 5 bases and 5 bases, there was a span of 13 bases. The CDR3 is made up of 14 amino acids. From germline, CDR1 is SGHVS and CDR2 FQNEAQ.

The chain uses TRBV6-1 and TRBJ1-1; the D is unclear. This CDR3 is built from 16 residues. The germline CDR1 and CDR2 sequences are MNHNS and SASEGT. V lost 1 base and J 7 bases, leaving 19 bases between the germline ends. The CDR3 loop reads CASSEDGRRELFEAFF. The CDR3, as DNA: TGTGCCAGCAGTGAAGATGGGAGAAGAGAGTTGTTTGAAGCTTTCTTT.

The J gene is TRBJ1-2, the V gene TRBV5-1; 8 bases map to TRBD1. The length of the CDR3 is 16 residues. The germline CDR1 and CDR2 sequences are SGHRS and YFSETQ. V was pared by 0 bases and J by 3 bases, with 7 bases of the junction left unmatched. CDR3 loop: CASSLGLDRAYYGYTF. The CDR3 coding sequence is TGCGCCAGCAGCTTGGGTTTGGACAGGGCCTACTATGGCTACACCTTC.

This sequence joins TRBV30 and TRBJ1-5, with a possible D match to TRBD1 (5 bases). V lost 0 bases and J lost 3, with 6 bases in between. CDR1 and CDR2 from the germline V gene are GTSNPN and SVGIG (reference sequence). CDR3 length equals 13 residues. As DNA, the CDR3 is TGTGCCTGGAGTGTAGGGGTCAATCAGCCCCAGCATTTT. Translated, it gives CAWSVGVNQPQHF. Full variable domain (outside the CDR3, taken from reference TRBV30 and TRBJ1-5): SQTIHQWPATLVQPVGSPLSLECTVEGTSNPNLYWYRQAAGRGLQLLFYSVGIGQISSEVPQNLSASRPQDRQFILSSKKLLLSDSGFYLCAWSVGVNQPQHFGDGTRLSIL.

J is TRBJ1-2 and V is TRBV5-5, with D possibly TRBD1 on 6 matching bases. The CDR3 is 15 residues long. Trimming left V 0 bases short and J 2 bases short, with 11 bases between. The germline CDR1 and CDR2 sequences are SGHKS and YYEKEE (reference sequence). In nucleotides, the CDR3 is TGTGCCAGCAGCTTGGAGGGACACCTAAACTATGGCTACACCTTC. This gives the protein CASSLEGHLNYGYTF.

The V call is TRBV5-8, the J call TRBJ2-1; 7 positions agree with TRBD2. The germline V gene has CDR1 SGHTS and CDR2 YDEGEE. The CDR3 extends over 15 amino acids. The trim removed 1 base at V and 8 bases at J, leaving 9 bases unmatched. In nucleotides, the CDR3 is TGTGCCAGCAGCTTGTACCGGACTAGTTTGGATGAGCAGTTCTTC. This encodes CASSLYRTSLDEQFF.

The DNA of the CDR3 is TGTGCCAGCACTGGGACTGGGGGTTTCAATGAGCAGTTCTTC. Translated, it gives CASTGTGGFNEQFF. The chain couples TRBV7-9 to TRBJ2-1; D perhaps matches TRBD2 (6 bases). This CDR3 has 14 residues. The germline V gene has CDR1 SEHNR and CDR2 FQNEAQ (reference sequence). V dropped 7 bases and J dropped 6 bases, with 16 bases sitting between them. Filled out from reference TRBV7-9 and TRBJ2-1, the complete variable domain reads DTGVSQNPRHKITKRGQNVTFRCDPISEHNRLYWYRQTLGQGPEFLTYFQNEAQLEKSRLLSDRFSAERPKGSFSTLEIQRTEQGDSAMYLCASTGTGGFNEQFFGPGTRLTVL.

This clone was detected only a few times. This sample also contains other DNA sequences that code for the same CDR3. For the CDR3, the DNA is TGTGCCAGCAGTTACTCGAGGGGCACAGATACGCAGTATTTT. It encodes CASSYSRGTDTQYF. The gene calls are TRBV6-2 or TRBV6-3 and TRBJ2-3, with D possibly matching TRBD2 (5 bases). CDR1 and CDR2 (germline): MNHEY, SVGEGT. Trimming stripped 0 bases from V and 1 base from J, with 5 bases between. The length of the CDR3 is 14 residues.

J is TRBJ2-3 and V is TRBV9; 9 bases match TRBD2. From germline, CDR1 is SGDLS and CDR2 YYNGEE. Germline trimming cut 3 bases from V and 5 bases from J; bases unmatched to any gene: 4. The CDR3 spans 14 residues. CDR3 protein: CASSEGLAGDTQYF. CDR3 nucleotides: TGTGCCAGCAGCGAGGGACTAGCTGGAGATACGCAGTATTTT.

The gene calls are TRBV5-1 and TRBJ1-1, with 10 bases that match TRBD1. In germline, CDR1 is SGHRS, CDR2 YFSETQ. This CDR3 contains 16 residues. The V and J ends lost 4 bases and 1 base, in that order; junction bases with no gene match: 7. The CDR3 loop reads CASSHHRQGANTEAFF. DNA for the CDR3: TGCGCCAGCAGCCACCACCGACAGGGGGCGAACACTGAAGCTTTCTTT.

This sequence joins TRBV19 and TRBJ1-6, with TRBD1 matching 8 bases. J lost 10 bases, V lost 5 bases, and 10 bases had no gene match. Germline-derived CDR1 and CDR2 are LNHDA and SQIVND (reference sequence). This CDR3 contains 15 residues. CDR3 amino acids: CASSLSGQGGSPLHF. CDR3 sequence (DNA): TGTGCCAGTAGTCTCTCCGGACAGGGAGGCTCACCCCTCCACTTT.

V usage is TRBV28 and J usage is TRBJ2-7; the match to TRBD2 covers 8 bases. The V and J ends lost 2 bases and 0 bases, in that order; junction bases with no gene match: 3. Looked up from germline, CDR1 is MDHEN and CDR2 is SYDVKM. CDR3 length equals 15 residues. The CDR3 loop reads CASSLGGRSSYEQYF. The CDR3, as DNA: TGTGCCAGCAGTTTAGGCGGGAGGAGCTCCTACGAGCAGTACTTC.

The chain recombines TRBV5-4 with TRBJ2-5; 10 nucleotides agree with TRBD2. CDR3 length: 16 residues. J gave up 2 bases and V 4 bases, and 8 bases lay outside the gene matches. Germline CDR1 reads SGHNT; CDR2 reads YYREEE (reference sequence). The CDR3 here is CASSPGLADFQETQYF. The CDR3, as DNA: TGTGCCAGCAGCCCCGGACTAGCGGACTTTCAAGAGACCCAGTACTTC.

The CDR3 DNA is TGTGCCAGCAGCTCGAAGGCTCTAGCGGGACATAATGAGCAGTTCTTC. This sequence encodes CASSSKALAGHNEQFF. The J gene is TRBJ2-1, the V gene TRBV11-2; 9 bases match TRBD2. Germline lookup yields CDR1 SGHAT and CDR2 FQNNGV. CDR3 length: 16 residues. V lost 4 bases and J lost 7; bases outside the gene matches: 11.

The V call is TRBV6-1, the J call TRBJ1-6; no clear D gene. V lost 3 bases and J lost 0, with 9 bases in between. The CDR3 spans 16 residues. Germline values: CDR1 MNHNS, CDR2 SASEGT. CDR3 sequence reads: CASSDTESSYNSPLHF. The CDR3 DNA sequence: TGTGCCAGCAGTGACACAGAAAGCTCCTATAATTCACCCCTCCACTTT.